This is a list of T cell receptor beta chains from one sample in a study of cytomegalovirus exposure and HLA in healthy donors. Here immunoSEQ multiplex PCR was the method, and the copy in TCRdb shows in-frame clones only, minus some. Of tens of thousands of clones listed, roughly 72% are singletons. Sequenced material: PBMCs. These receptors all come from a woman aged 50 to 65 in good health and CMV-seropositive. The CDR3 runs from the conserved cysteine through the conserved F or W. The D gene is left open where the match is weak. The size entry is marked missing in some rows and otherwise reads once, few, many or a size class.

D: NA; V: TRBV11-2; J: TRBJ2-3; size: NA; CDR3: CASSPSPVTDTQYF; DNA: TGTGCCAGCAGCCCCTCCCCCGTCACAGATACGCAGTATTTT
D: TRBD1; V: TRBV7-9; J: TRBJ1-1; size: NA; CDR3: CASSDGTGGIDTEAFF; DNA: TGTGCCAGCAGCGACGGGACAGGGGGAATCGACACTGAAGCTTTCTTT
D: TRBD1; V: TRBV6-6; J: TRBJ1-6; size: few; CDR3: CASSRSGQGQSPLHF; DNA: TGTGCCAGCAGTCGCTCGGGACAGGGGCAATCACCCCTCCACTTT
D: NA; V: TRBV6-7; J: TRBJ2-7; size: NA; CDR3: CASSFLEGIPYEQYF; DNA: TGTGCCAGCAGTTTTTTAGAGGGAATCCCCTACGAGCAGTACTTC
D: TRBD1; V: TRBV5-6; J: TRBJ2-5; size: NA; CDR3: CASTRQGQETQYF; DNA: TGTGCCAGCACCAGACAGGGCCAAGAGACCCAGTACTTC
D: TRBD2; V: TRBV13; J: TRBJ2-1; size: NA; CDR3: CASRLGGTYNEQFF; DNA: TGTGCCAGCAGACTCGGGGGGACCTACAATGAGCAGTTCTTC
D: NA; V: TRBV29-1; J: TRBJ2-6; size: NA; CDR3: CSVEEPIPPGANVLTF; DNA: TGCAGCGTTGAAGAACCTATCCCCCCTGGGGCCAACGTCCTGACTTTC
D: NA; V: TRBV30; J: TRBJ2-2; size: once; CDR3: CAWTSRNTGELFF; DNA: TGTGCCTGGACAAGCCGGAACACCGGGGAGCTGTTTTTT
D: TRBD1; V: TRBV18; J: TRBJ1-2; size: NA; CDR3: CASATGDGNYGYTF; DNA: TGTGCCAGCGCAACAGGGGACGGGAACTATGGCTACACCTTC
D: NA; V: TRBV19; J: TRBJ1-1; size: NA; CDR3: CASTREGGKGTEAFF; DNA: TGTGCCAGTACCCGGGAGGGGGGGAAGGGCACTGAAGCTTTCTTT
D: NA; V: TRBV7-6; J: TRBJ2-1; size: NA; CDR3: CASSFGGSSYNEQFF; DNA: TGTGCCAGCAGCTTCGGAGGAAGCTCCTACAATGAGCAGTTCTTC
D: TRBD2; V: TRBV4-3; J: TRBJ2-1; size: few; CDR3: CASSQDLAGADNEQFF; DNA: TGCGCCAGCAGCCAAGATCTAGCGGGGGCCGACAATGAGCAGTTCTTC
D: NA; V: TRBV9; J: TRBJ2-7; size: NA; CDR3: CASSQQIGGYEQYF; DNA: TGTGCCAGCAGCCAGCAGATCGGGGGCTACGAGCAGTACTTC
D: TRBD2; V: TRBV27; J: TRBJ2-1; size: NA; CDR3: CASSPSGTSVYNEQFF; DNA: TGTGCCAGCAGTCCATCCGGGACTAGCGTTTACAATGAGCAGTTCTTC
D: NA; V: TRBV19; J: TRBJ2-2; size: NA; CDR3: CASSIARRGELFF; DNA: TGTGCCAGTAGTATAGCCCGGCGGGGGGAGCTGTTTTTT
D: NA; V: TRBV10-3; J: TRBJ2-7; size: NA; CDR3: CAISTLANSYEQYF; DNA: TGTGCCATCAGCACACTAGCCAACTCCTACGAGCAGTACTTC
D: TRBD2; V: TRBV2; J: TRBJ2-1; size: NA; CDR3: CASTPQAGGLSGNEQFF; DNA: TGTGCCAGCACTCCCCAAGCGGGGGGGCTCTCGGGCAATGAGCAGTTCTTC
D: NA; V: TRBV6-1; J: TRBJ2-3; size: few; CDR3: CASSVRDTQYF; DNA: TGTGCCAGCAGCGTGAGGGATACGCAGTATTTT
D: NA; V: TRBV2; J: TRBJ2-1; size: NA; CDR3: CASSLYRSSYNEQFF; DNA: TGTGCCAGCAGTCTTTACAGGAGCTCCTACAATGAGCAGTTCTTC
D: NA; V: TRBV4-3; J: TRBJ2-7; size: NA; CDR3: CASSQDSLSYEQYF; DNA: TGCGCCAGCAGCCAAGACAGTTTATCCTACGAGCAGTACTTC
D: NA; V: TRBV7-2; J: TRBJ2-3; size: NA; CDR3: CASSLPSDTQYF; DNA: TGTGCCAGCAGCTTACCCTCAGATACGCAGTATTTT
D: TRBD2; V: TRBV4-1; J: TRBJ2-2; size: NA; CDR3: CASTQPGGTGELFF; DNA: TGCGCCAGCACCCAACCGGGGGGAACCGGGGAGCTGTTTTTT
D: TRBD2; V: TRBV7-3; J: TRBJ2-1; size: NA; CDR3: CASSLRTSQSSYNEQFF; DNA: TGTGCCAGCAGCCTCAGGACTAGCCAAAGCTCCTACAATGAGCAGTTCTTC
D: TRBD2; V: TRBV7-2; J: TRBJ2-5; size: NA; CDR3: CASSPYSGRAGETQYF; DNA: TGTGCCAGCAGCCCCTATAGCGGGAGGGCCGGGGAGACCCAGTACTTC
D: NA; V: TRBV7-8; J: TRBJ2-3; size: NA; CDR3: CASSRQITDTQYF; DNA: TGTGCCAGCAGCCGACAGATCACAGATACGCAGTATTTT
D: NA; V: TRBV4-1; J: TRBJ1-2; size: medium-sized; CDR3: CASSHYGSAQEGYTF; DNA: TGCGCCAGCAGCCACTATGGATCCGCTCAGGAAGGCTACACCTTC
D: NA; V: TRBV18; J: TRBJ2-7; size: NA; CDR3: CASSAGISSYEQYF; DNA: TGTGCCAGCTCAGCCGGGATAAGCTCCTACGAGCAGTACTTC
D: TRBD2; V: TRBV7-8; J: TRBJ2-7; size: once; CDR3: CASSPRGLAGRSYEQYF; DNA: TGTGCCAGCAGCCCCAGGGGACTAGCGGGGCGTTCCTACGAGCAGTACTTC
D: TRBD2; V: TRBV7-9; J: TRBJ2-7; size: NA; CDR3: CASTGTSGGEQYF; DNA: TGTGCCAGCACAGGGACTAGCGGGGGCGAGCAGTACTTC
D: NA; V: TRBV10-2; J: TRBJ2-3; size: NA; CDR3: CATLDSYTDTQYF; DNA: TGCGCCACGTTAGACTCTTACACAGATACGCAGTATTTT
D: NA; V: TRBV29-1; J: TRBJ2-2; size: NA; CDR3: CSVVRGETGELFF; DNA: TGCAGCGTTGTGCGGGGAGAGACCGGGGAGCTGTTTTTT
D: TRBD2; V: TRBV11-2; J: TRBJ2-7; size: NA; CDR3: CASSPRASGWYEQYF; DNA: TGTGCCAGCAGCCCCAGGGCTAGCGGGTGGTACGAGCAGTACTTC
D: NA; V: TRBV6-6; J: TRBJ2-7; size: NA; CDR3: CATTRGGTYEQYF; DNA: TGTGCCACCACCCGTGGGGGCACCTACGAGCAGTACTTC
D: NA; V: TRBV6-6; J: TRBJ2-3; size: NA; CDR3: CASKRKGEGADTQYF; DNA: TGTGCCAGCAAACGGAAGGGGGAAGGGGCGGATACGCAGTATTTT
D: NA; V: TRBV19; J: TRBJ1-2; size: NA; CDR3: CASTISGGTFSYGYTF; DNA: TGTGCCAGTACCATCTCGGGGGGGACTTTCAGCTATGGCTACACCTTC